This T cell receptor beta chain was captured in a study of healthy donors' naive CD4 and CD8 T cells. General study points: Homeostatic proliferation of naive T cells was not examined as a bias source. CDR3 charge plus V and J genes appeared to account for 10% to 15% of CD4/CD8 variance.

Each TCR library used 500 ng of total RNA and a linear amplification protocol. TCRdb redid the calling of the reads with MiXCR, one entry per CDR3 protein. Here the sample spans 150,000 to 200,000 distinct CDR3 sequences, around 80% being singletons. Naive T cells were sorted: CD4+CD8-CD45RO-CD45RA+ for CD4+, CD8+CD4-CD45RA+CD27bright for CD8+. The count of this clonotype is one. Its antigen is as yet unknown. Trimming cost V 3 bases and J 2 bases, with 13 bases left between them. This CDR3 comprises 15 residues. Looked up from germline, CDR1 is MNHEY and CDR2 is SVGAGI. Material: naive CD4+ and CD8+ T cells sorted from blood, pooled from several donors. V usage is TRBV6-5 and J usage is TRBJ1-2, with D possibly being TRBD1 (6 bases). The sequence was obtained from a pool of human donors in good health; the sample pools cells from several healthy donors. Here the CDR3 DNA reads TGTGCCAGCAGTTATTCCGGACAGCGGAACTATGGCTACACCTTC. It yields the protein CASSYSGQRNYGYTF.